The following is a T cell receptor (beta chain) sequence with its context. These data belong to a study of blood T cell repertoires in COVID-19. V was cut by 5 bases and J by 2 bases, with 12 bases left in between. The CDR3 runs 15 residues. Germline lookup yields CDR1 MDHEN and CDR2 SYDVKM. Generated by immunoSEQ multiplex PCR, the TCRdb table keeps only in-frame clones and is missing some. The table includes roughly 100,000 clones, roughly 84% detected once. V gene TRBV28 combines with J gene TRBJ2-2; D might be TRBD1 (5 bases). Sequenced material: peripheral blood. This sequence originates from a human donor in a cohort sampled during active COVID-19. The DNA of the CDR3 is TGTGCCAGCAGTCCTGTCAGGGTTAACACCGGGGAGCTGTTTTTT. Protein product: CASSPVRVNTGELFF.